A selection of T cell receptor beta chains follows, all from one sample in a study of T cell repertoires in cytomegalovirus infection. MiXCR, run by TCRdb on the reads, gives a single entry per CDR3 protein. This table has 740,000 or so distinct CDR3 sequences, 35% appearing once. Specimen: PBMCs. The origin of the receptors is a human donor in good health (CMV status not recorded). Some clones in this sample may be carry-over from other donors' samples. CDR3s include the opening cysteine and the closing phenylalanine or tryptophan. The D gene is left open where the match is weak. A clone size is listed for some rows: how often the clone was seen (once, few, many), or a class if it is expanded.

d_call j_call clone_size v_call cdr3_nt cdr3_aa
. TRBJ2-5 . TRBV18 TGTGCCAGCTCACCAGCGACTACTCTGGAAGAGACCCAGTACTTC CASSPATTLEETQYF
TRBD1 TRBJ2-5 few TRBV7-8 TGTGCCAGCAGCTTAGCTACAGGGGGTATTCAAGAGACCCAGTACTTC CASSLATGGIQETQYF
TRBD1 TRBJ1-1 . TRBV29-1 TGCAGCGGCGGACAGGGGGCGCGGAGCACTGAAGCTTTCTTT CSGGQGARSTEAFF
. TRBJ1-3 . TRBV7-8 TGTGCCAGCAGCCAGGATCCGAGCTCTGGAAACACCATATATTTT CASSQDPSSGNTIYF
TRBD2 TRBJ2-5 . TRBV3-1 TGTGCCAGCAGCCAATCCGGGACTAGAGAGACCCAGTACTTC CASSQSGTRETQYF
. TRBJ1-1 few TRBV20-1 TGCAGTGCTAGAGCGGTGGCAGGGACTTTCTTT CSARAVAGTFF
. TRBJ1-1 . TRBV12-3/TRBV12-4 TGTGCCAGCGGCGCCGACACTGAAGCTTTCTTT CASGADTEAFF
TRBD2 TRBJ2-1 many TRBV10-3 TGTGCCATCAGTGTTTGGGAGGGCAATGAGCAGTTCTTC CAISVWEGNEQFF
TRBD2 TRBJ2-1 once TRBV24-1 TGTGCCACCAGTGATCCAACGACTAGCGGGAGCTACAATGAGCAGTTCTTC CATSDPTTSGSYNEQFF
TRBD2 TRBJ2-5 . TRBV7-2 TGTGCCAGCAGACCCGGGACTAGCGGGTATCCCCAAGAGACCCAGTACTTC CASRPGTSGYPQETQYF
. TRBJ2-2 many TRBV27 TGTGCCAGCAGTTTATTGTACACCGGGGAGCTGTTTTTT CASSLLYTGELFF
. TRBJ2-1 once TRBV29-1 TGCAGCGTTGAATTCCCAGGGATTTCCTACAATGAGCAGTTCTTC CSVEFPGISYNEQFF
. TRBJ2-6 once TRBV20-1 TGCAGTGCCGAGGACCTCTCGGGGGCCAACGTCCTGCCTTTC CSAEDLSGANVLPF
. TRBJ2-4 few TRBV19 TGTGCCAGTGGCCCGGCGGAGTTCAAAAACATTCAGTACTTC CASGPAEFKNIQYF
. TRBJ1-2 . TRBV2 TGTGCCAGCAATGGTTCCCCAGCCGGCTATGGCTACACCTTC CASNGSPAGYGYTF
. TRBJ1-1 many TRBV7-9 TGTGCCAGCAGTCCCAGGGGCCTAGGTTCGTCTGAAGCTTTCTTT CASSPRGLGSSEAFF
. TRBJ2-1 . TRBV6-5 TGTGCCAGCAGTTACGGGTCGGGAGCCCCCTACAATGAGCAGTTCTTC CASSYGSGAPYNEQFF
TRBD2 TRBJ2-7 many TRBV7-2 TGTGCCAGCAGCCCACTAGCGGGGGGTTACTCCTACGAGCAGTACTTC CASSPLAGGYSYEQYF
. TRBJ2-7 . TRBV6-1 TGTGCCAGCAGTGAATTCTCCGTGGCATACGAGCAGTACTTC CASSEFSVAYEQYF
TRBD2 TRBJ2-3 few TRBV27 TGTGCCAGCAGTTCCACTAGCGGGAGGGGAGGGACAGATACGCAGTATTTT CASSSTSGRGGTDTQYF
. TRBJ2-5 few TRBV12-3/TRBV12-4 TGTGCCAGCAGTTTCTTCCACGGACAAGAGACCCAGTACTTC CASSFFHGQETQYF
. TRBJ1-3 . TRBV7-6 TGTGCCAGCAGCACTCCTCTCCGTGACTCTGGAAACACCATATATTTT CASSTPLRDSGNTIYF